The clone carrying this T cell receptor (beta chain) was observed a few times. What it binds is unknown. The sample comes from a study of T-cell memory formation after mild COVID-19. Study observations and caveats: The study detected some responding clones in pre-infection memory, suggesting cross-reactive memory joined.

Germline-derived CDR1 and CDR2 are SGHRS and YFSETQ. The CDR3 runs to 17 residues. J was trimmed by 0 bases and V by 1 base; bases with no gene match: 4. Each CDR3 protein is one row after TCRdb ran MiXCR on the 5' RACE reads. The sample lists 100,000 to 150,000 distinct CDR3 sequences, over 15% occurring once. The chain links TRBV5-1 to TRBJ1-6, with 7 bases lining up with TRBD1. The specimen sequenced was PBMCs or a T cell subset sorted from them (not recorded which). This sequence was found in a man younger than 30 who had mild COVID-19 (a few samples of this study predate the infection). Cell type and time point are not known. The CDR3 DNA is TGCGCCAGCAGCTTGTGGACAGGCAGCTCCTATAATTCACCCCTCCACTTT. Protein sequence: CASSLWTGSSYNSPLHF.